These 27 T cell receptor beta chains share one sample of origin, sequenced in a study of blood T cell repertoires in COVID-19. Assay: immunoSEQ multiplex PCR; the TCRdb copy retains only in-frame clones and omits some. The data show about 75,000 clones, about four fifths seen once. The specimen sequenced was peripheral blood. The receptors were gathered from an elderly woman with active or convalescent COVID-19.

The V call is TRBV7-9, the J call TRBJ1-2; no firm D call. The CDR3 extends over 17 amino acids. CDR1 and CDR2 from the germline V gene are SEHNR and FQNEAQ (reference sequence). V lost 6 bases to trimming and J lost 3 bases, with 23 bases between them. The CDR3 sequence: CASSRPWVGWADYGYTF. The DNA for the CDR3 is TGTGCCAGCAGTCGCCCCTGGGTTGGGTGGGCCGACTATGGCTACACCTTC.

CDR3 nucleotide sequence: TGTGCCAGCAGCATCGCCGGGACTAGTTTTGCGTTCTTC. It yields the protein CASSIAGTSFAFF. V usage is TRBV7-3 and J usage is TRBJ2-1, with 8 positions matching TRBD2. The CDR3 consists of 13 residues. V shed 5 bases, J shed 15 bases, and the junction held 12 bases outside the gene matches. Germline V CDR1 and CDR2: SGHTA, FQGTGA.

CDR3 in amino acids: CASRGRTGTYEQYF. In nucleotides, the CDR3 is TGCGCCAGCAGGGGGCGGACAGGGACCTACGAGCAGTACTTC. The rearrangement joins TRBV10-2 to TRBJ2-7; TRBD1 agrees at 8 bases. Per the germline V gene, CDR1 is WSHSY and CDR2 is SAAADI. The CDR3 contains 14 residues. Unmatched junction bases numbered 6, after V lost 6 bases and J lost 2 bases.

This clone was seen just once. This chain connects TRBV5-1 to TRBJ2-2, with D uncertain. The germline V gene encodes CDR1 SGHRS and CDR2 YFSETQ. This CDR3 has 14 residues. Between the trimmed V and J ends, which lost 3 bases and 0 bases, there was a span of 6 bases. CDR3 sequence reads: CASSSEANTGELFF. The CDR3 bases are TGCGCCAGCAGCTCAGAGGCGAACACCGGGGAGCTGTTTTTT.

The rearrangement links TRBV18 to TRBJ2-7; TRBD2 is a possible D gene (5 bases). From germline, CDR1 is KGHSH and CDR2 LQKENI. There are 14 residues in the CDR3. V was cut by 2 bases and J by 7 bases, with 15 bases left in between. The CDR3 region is CASSPTLGVREQYF. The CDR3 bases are TGTGCCAGCTCACCAACCTTGGGAGTTCGAGAGCAGTACTTC. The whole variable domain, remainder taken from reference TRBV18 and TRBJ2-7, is NAGVMQNPRHLVRRRGQEARLRCSPMKGHSHVYWYRQLPEEGLKFMVYLQKENIIDESGMPKERFSAEFPKEGPSILRIQQVVRGDSAAYFCASSPTLGVREQYFGPGTRLTVT.

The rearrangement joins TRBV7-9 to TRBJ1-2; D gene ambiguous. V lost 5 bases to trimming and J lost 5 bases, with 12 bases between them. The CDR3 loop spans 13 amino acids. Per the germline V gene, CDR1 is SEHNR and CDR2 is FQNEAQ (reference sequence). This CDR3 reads CASSGREPYGYTF. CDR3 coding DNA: TGTGCCAGCAGCGGCCGGGAACCTTATGGCTACACCTTC.

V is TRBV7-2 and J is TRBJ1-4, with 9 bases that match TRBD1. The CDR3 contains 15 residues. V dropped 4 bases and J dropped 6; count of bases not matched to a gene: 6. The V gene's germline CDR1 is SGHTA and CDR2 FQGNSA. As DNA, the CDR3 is TGTGCCAGCAGCTCAAACAGGGGGCGGCATGAAAAACTGTTTTTT. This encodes CASSSNRGRHEKLFF.

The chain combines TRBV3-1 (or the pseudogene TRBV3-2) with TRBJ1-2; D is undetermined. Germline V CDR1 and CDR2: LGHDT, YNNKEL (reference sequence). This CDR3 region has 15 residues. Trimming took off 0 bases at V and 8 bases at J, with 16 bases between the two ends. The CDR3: CASSQDRGSTKGYTF. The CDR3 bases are TGTGCCAGCAGCCAAGATCGCGGATCGACGAAAGGCTACACCTTC.

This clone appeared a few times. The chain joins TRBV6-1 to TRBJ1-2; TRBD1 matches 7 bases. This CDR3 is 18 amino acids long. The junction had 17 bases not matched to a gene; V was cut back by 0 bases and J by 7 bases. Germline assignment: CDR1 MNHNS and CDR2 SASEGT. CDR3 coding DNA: TGTGCCAGCAGTGAAGCCATAGGAATCGGGACAGCTAAACTTGGCTACACCTTC. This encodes CASSEAIGIGTAKLGYTF.

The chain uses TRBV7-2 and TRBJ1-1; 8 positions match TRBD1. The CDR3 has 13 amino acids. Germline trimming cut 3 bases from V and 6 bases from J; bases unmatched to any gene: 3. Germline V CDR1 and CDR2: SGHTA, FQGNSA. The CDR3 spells CASSFDRGAEAFF. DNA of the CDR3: TGTGCCAGCAGCTTTGACAGGGGCGCTGAAGCTTTCTTT.

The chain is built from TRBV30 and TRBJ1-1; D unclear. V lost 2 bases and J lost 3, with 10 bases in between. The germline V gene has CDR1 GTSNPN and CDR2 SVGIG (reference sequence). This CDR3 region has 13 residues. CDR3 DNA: TGTGCCTGGAGTTTGTCTCTTTACACTGAAGCTTTCTTT. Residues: CAWSLSLYTEAFF.

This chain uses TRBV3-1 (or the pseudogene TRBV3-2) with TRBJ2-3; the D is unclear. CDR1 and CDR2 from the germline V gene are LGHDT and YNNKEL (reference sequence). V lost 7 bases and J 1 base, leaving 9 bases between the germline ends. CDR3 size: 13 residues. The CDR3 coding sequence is TGTGCCAGCACTTCACTCCGCACAGATACGCAGTATTTT. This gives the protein CASTSLRTDTQYF.

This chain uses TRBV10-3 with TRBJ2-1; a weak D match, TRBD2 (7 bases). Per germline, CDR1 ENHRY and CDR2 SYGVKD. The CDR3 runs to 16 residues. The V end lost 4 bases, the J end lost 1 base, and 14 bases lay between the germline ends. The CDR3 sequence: CAISGGGGGSYNEQFF. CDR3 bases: TGTGCCATCAGTGGAGGGGGGGGAGGTTCCTACAATGAGCAGTTCTTC.

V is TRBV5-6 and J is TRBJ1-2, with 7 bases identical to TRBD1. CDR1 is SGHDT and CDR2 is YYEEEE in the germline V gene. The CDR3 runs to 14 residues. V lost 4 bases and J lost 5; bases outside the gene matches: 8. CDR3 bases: TGTGCCAGCAGCGACTCCGGGACAGTTTATGGCTACACCTTC. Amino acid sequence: CASSDSGTVYGYTF.

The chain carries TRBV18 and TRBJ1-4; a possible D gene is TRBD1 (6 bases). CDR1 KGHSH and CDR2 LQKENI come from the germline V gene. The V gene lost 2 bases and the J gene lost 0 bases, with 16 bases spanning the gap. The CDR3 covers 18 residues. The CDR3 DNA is TGTGCCAGCTCACCATTCAGGGGAGACCCCCCAACTAATGAAAAACTGTTTTTT. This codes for CASSPFRGDPPTNEKLFF.

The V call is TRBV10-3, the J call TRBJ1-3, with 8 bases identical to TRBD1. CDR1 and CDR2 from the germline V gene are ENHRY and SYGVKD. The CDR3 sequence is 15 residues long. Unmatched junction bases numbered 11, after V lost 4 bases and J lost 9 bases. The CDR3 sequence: CAISGTGTPISTIYF. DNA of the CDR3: TGTGCCATCAGTGGGACAGGGACGCCGATTAGCACCATATATTTT.

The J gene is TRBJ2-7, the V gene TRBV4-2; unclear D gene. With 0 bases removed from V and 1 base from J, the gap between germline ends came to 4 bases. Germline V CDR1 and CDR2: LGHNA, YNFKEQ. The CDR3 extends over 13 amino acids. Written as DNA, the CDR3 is TGTGCCAGCAGCCAAGATCTTTCCTACGAGCAGTACTTC. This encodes CASSQDLSYEQYF.

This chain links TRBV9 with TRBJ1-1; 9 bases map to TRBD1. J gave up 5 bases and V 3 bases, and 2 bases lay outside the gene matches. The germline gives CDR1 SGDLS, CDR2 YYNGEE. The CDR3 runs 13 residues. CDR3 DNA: TGTGCCAGCAGCGCAGACAGGGGGACTGAAGCTTTCTTT. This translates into CASSADRGTEAFF.

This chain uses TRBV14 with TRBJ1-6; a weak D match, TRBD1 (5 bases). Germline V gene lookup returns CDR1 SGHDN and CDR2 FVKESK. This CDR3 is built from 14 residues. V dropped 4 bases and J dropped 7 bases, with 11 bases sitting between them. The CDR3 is CASSRDFQNSPLHF. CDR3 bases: TGTGCCAGCAGCCGGGACTTTCAAAATTCACCCCTCCACTTT.

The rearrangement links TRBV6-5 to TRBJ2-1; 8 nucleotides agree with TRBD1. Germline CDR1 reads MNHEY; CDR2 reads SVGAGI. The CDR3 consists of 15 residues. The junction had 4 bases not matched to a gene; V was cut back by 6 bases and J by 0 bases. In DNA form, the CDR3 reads TGTGCCAGCAGCAGACAGGGGAGCTCCTACAATGAGCAGTTCTTC. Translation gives CASSRQGSSYNEQFF.

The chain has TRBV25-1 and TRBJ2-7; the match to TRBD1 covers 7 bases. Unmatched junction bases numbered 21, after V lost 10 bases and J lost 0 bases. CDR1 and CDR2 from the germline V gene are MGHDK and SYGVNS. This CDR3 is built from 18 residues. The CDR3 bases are TGTGCCACCGACTTTTCCCCGGGACAGAACCGATACTCCTACGAGCAGTACTTC. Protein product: CATDFSPGQNRYSYEQYF.

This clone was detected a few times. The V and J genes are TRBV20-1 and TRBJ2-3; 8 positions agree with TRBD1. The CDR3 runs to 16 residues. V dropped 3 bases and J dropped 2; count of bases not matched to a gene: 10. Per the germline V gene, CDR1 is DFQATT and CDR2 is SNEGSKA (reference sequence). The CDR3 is CSASEVTGQVTDTQYF. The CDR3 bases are TGCAGTGCTAGTGAGGTGACGGGACAGGTCACAGATACGCAGTATTTT.

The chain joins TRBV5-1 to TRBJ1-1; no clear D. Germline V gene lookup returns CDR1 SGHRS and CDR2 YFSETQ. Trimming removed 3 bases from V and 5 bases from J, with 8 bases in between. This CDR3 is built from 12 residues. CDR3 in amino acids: CASSSGRTEAFF. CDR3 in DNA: TGCGCCAGCAGCTCAGGTAGGACTGAAGCTTTCTTT.

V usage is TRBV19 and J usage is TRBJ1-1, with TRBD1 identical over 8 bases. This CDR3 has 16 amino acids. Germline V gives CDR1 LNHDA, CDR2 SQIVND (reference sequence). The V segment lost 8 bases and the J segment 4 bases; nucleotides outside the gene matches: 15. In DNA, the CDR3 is TGTGCCAGTCTTCCGATCTTCAGGGGGCGGGGCACTGAAGCTTTCTTT. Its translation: CASLPIFRGRGTEAFF.

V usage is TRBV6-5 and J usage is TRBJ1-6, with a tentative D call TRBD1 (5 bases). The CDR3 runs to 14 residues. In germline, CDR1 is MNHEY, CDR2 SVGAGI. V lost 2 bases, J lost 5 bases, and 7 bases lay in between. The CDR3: CASSYEDNNSPLHF. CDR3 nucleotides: TGTGCCAGCAGTTACGAGGACAATAATTCACCCCTCCACTTT.

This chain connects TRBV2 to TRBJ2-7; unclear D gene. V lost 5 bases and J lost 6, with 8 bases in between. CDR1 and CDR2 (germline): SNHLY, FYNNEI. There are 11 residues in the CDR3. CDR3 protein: CASSPRVEQYF. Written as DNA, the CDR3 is TGTGCCAGCAGTCCCCGGGTCGAGCAGTACTTC.

CDR3 in DNA: TGTGCCAGCAGTTACTCTGGTCGGGTTTTTACTGAAAAACTGTTTTTT. Protein: CASSYSGRVFTEKLFF. V usage is TRBV6-2 or TRBV6-3 and J usage is TRBJ1-4; the D is unclear. V was trimmed by 0 bases and J by 7 bases, leaving 15 bases between them. Germline V gene lookup returns CDR1 MNHEY and CDR2 SVGEGT. There are 16 residues in the CDR3.